The 11 T cell receptor beta chains reported below all come from one sample, sequenced in a study of regulatory T cells in long-lasting Graves disease. Noted time point: persistent/refractory GD, antithyroid drugs over 5 years with positive TRAb. RNA from PBMCs was the source of the TCR library. iRepertoire HTBI primers and Arm-PCR of CDR3 regions built TCR beta libraries. From the multiplex PCR reads, TCRdb called clonotypes with MiXCR, one entry per CDR3 protein. The table has fewer than 450,000 distinct CDR3 sequences, around 21% seen once; the top ten hold under 25%. Material: peripheral blood mononuclear cells (PBMCs), obtained when the disease was refractory, from a patient treated with antithyroid drugs. These receptors came from a female donor with Graves disease.

This clonotype has ten or more counts. The rearrangement uses TRBV7-2 and TRBJ2-5, with TRBD1 as a possible D gene (6 bases). The V end was cut by 1 base, the J end by 1 base, with 10 bases between. The CDR3 runs to 15 residues. Germline V gene sequence: CDR1 SGHTA, CDR2 FQGNSA. The DNA of the CDR3 is TGTGCCAGCAGCTTAGGAGGGGGATCCCAAGAGACCCAGTACTTC. Amino acid sequence: CASSLGGGSQETQYF.

This clonotype was observed a few times. This sequence joins TRBV7-8 and TRBJ2-7; D is unresolved. V was clipped by 1 base and J by 6 bases, with 13 bases between them. The CDR3 has 14 residues. From germline, CDR1 is SGHVS and CDR2 FQNEAQ. Here the CDR3 reads CASSLGYAFPEQYF. The CDR3 coding sequence is TGTGCCAGCAGCTTAGGGTACGCTTTCCCCGAGCAGTACTTC.

This clonotype was counted only a few times. The rearrangement links TRBV5-1 to TRBJ2-4; 7 bases fit TRBD2. The germline V gene has CDR1 SGHRS and CDR2 YFSETQ. The ends lost 2 bases at V and 4 bases at J; junction bases unmatched: 6. The CDR3 totals 15 residues. The chain's CDR3 is CASSFRLAEKNIQYF. CDR3 DNA: TGCGCCAGCAGCTTTAGGCTAGCGGAAAAAAACATTCAGTACTTC.

This clonotype was counted ten times or more. V usage is TRBV2 and J usage is TRBJ1-4; D remains unclear. The germline V gene encodes CDR1 SNHLY and CDR2 FYNNEI. V lost 5 bases and J 8 bases, leaving 21 bases between the germline ends. This CDR3 has 16 amino acids. The CDR3 region is CASSILTIALDEKLFF. In nucleotides, the CDR3 is TGTGCCAGCAGTATACTGACAATAGCGTTGGACGAAAAACTGTTTTTT.

This clonotype was counted a single time. The chain couples TRBV10-3 to TRBJ1-1, with 12 bases fitting TRBD1. Germline V gives CDR1 ENHRY, CDR2 SYGVKD. The CDR3 runs to 14 residues. Germline trimming cut 6 bases from V and 3 bases from J; bases unmatched to any gene: 2. The CDR3 is CAIRGQGAHTEAFF. The CDR3 coding sequence is TGTGCCATCAGGGGACAGGGGGCTCACACTGAAGCTTTCTTT.

This clonotype turned up a few times. This sequence joins TRBV7-9 and TRBJ2-7; tentatively, D is TRBD2 (5 bases). V dropped 7 bases and J dropped 5 bases, with 18 bases sitting between them. Germline values: CDR1 SEHNR, CDR2 FQNEAQ (reference sequence). The CDR3 runs to 14 residues. The CDR3 bases are TGTGCCAGCACCAGACGGGAACCTTGGCACGAGCAGTACTTC. As protein: CASTRREPWHEQYF. Full variable domain (missing parts from reference TRBV7-9 and TRBJ2-7): DTGVSQNPRHKITKRGQNVTFRCDPISEHNRLYWYRQTLGQGPEFLTYFQNEAQLEKSRLLSDRFSAERPKGSFSTLEIQRTEQGDSAMYLCASTRREPWHEQYFGPGTRLTVT.

There are many counts of this clonotype. This rearrangement joins TRBV28 to TRBJ1-5; no clear D gene. The CDR3 runs 17 residues. The germline gives CDR1 MDHEN, CDR2 SYDVKM. V was trimmed by 2 bases and J by 0 bases, leaving 14 bases between them. The CDR3 region has the DNA TGTGCCAGCAGTTTAATGCGTGCAGGCCATAGCAATCAGCCCCAGCATTTT. This encodes CASSLMRAGHSNQPQHF.

Ten or more counts support this clonotype. This sequence joins TRBV28 and TRBJ2-7; D may be TRBD1 (6 bases). Per germline, CDR1 MDHEN and CDR2 SYDVKM. The CDR3 consists of 14 residues. The V end lost 9 bases, the J end lost 3 bases, and 18 bases lay between the germline ends. This CDR3 is CASRTGTFFYEQYF. CDR3 DNA sequence: TGTGCCAGTAGGACCGGGACATTCTTCTACGAGCAGTACTTC.

In this sample, this clonotype turned up a few times. The chain links TRBV5-6 to TRBJ1-1; D is unclear. Deletions cut 1 base from V and 5 bases from J, with 9 bases between. CDR3 length equals 13 residues. CDR1 is SGHDT, CDR2 YYEEEE, per germline. The CDR3 spells CASSLYHGTEAFF. In nucleotides, the CDR3 is TGTGCCAGCAGCTTGTATCATGGGACTGAAGCTTTCTTT.

V is TRBV9 and J is TRBJ1-1; the D is unclear. The CDR3 sequence is 14 residues long. CDR1 SGDLS and CDR2 YYNGEE come from the germline V gene. V was pared by 4 bases and J by 3 bases, with 13 bases between. The CDR3, as DNA: TGTGCCAGCAGCTCTCGGACGGTTGACACTGAAGCTTTCTTT. Protein product: CASSSRTVDTEAFF.

On this clonotype itself: One base away lies a much larger clone, so this may be a sequencing read error. This sequence joins TRBV28 and TRBJ2-5, with D perhaps TRBD1 (6 bases). Germline V gives CDR1 MDHEN, CDR2 SYDVKM. This CDR3 comprises 11 residues. The CDR3 DNA follows: TGTGCTTCGGGACATCAAGAGACCCAGCACTTC. Amino acid sequence: CASGHQETQHF.